This is a list of T cell receptor beta chains from one sample in a study of cytomegalovirus exposure and HLA in healthy donors. Assay used: immunoSEQ multiplex PCR; TCRdb lists only in-frame clones, some missing. This sample has under 250,000 clones, with around 78% found just once. The sample taken for sequencing was PBMCs. These receptors came from a young woman in good health and CMV-seronegative. CDR3s include the opening cysteine and the closing phenylalanine or tryptophan. Fields, in order: V gene, clone size, D gene, J gene, CDR3 protein, CDR3 DNA. D genes are given only for firm matches. The listing skips clone size in some rows; elsewhere it reads once, few, many or a size class.

v_gene: TRBV2
abundance: .
d_gene: TRBD2
j_gene: TRBJ2-1
CDR3aa: CASSEKASGPYNEQFF
CDR3nt: TGTGCCAGCAGTGAAAAAGCTAGCGGACCCTACAATGAGCAGTTCTTC

v_gene: TRBV5-3
abundance: .
d_gene: .
j_gene: TRBJ1-4
CDR3aa: CARPLREKLFF
CDR3nt: TGTGCCAGACCCTTACGGGAAAAACTGTTTTTT

v_gene: TRBV28
abundance: many
d_gene: .
j_gene: TRBJ1-1
CDR3aa: CASRPGQMNTEAFF
CDR3nt: TGTGCCAGCAGGCCCGGACAGATGAACACTGAAGCTTTCTTT

v_gene: TRBV18
abundance: .
d_gene: TRBD1
j_gene: TRBJ2-7
CDR3aa: CASSQGQGANYEQYF
CDR3nt: TGTGCCAGCTCGCAGGGACAGGGGGCGAATTACGAGCAGTACTTC

v_gene: TRBV15
abundance: few
d_gene: .
j_gene: TRBJ1-1
CDR3aa: CATSRDIVAPEAFF
CDR3nt: TGTGCCACCAGCAGAGATATAGTCGCCCCTGAAGCTTTCTTT

v_gene: TRBV30
abundance: .
d_gene: .
j_gene: TRBJ1-2
CDR3aa: CAWSVRGGPYGYTF
CDR3nt: TGTGCCTGGAGTGTACGGGGAGGGCCATATGGCTACACCTTC

v_gene: TRBV7-6
abundance: .
d_gene: .
j_gene: TRBJ2-1
CDR3aa: CASSLAPTSPYNEQFF
CDR3nt: TGTGCCAGCAGCTTAGCCCCAACAAGTCCCTACAATGAGCAGTTCTTC

v_gene: TRBV6-5
abundance: .
d_gene: TRBD1
j_gene: TRBJ2-7
CDR3aa: CASSDGTGGGYEQYF
CDR3nt: TGTGCCAGCAGCGATGGGACAGGGGGCGGGTACGAGCAGTACTTC

v_gene: TRBV25-1
abundance: .
d_gene: TRBD2
j_gene: TRBJ2-1
CDR3aa: CASSEEGRTSGRNEQFF
CDR3nt: TGTGCCAGCAGTGAAGAGGGGCGAACTAGCGGGAGAAATGAGCAGTTCTTC

v_gene: TRBV5-5
abundance: few
d_gene: .
j_gene: TRBJ1-4
CDR3aa: CASSLGPDNEKLFF
CDR3nt: TGTGCCAGCAGCTTGGGACCAGATAATGAAAAACTGTTTTTT

v_gene: TRBV19
abundance: .
d_gene: TRBD1
j_gene: TRBJ1-5
CDR3aa: CASQRGQDNQPQHF
CDR3nt: TGTGCCAGCCAAAGGGGGCAGGACAATCAGCCCCAGCATTTT

v_gene: TRBV9
abundance: .
d_gene: .
j_gene: TRBJ1-4
CDR3aa: CASSAAPYEKLFF
CDR3nt: TGTGCCAGCAGCGCGGCCCCCTATGAAAAACTGTTTTTT

v_gene: TRBV4-1
abundance: .
d_gene: TRBD1
j_gene: TRBJ1-1
CDR3aa: CASSPLIGTGVGTEAFF
CDR3nt: TGCGCCAGCAGCCCTCTAATTGGGACAGGGGTGGGCACTGAAGCTTTCTTT

v_gene: TRBV28
abundance: once
d_gene: .
j_gene: TRBJ1-3
CDR3aa: CASSSSDSSGNTIYF
CDR3nt: TGTGCCAGCAGTTCCTCGGACAGCTCTGGAAACACCATATATTTT

v_gene: TRBV4-1
abundance: .
d_gene: TRBD1
j_gene: TRBJ1-3
CDR3aa: CASSQEDRGYSGNTIYF
CDR3nt: TGCGCCAGCAGCCAAGAGGACAGGGGCTACTCTGGAAACACCATATATTTT

v_gene: TRBV6-5
abundance: .
d_gene: .
j_gene: TRBJ1-1
CDR3aa: CASSGNTEAFF
CDR3nt: TGTGCCAGCAGTGGGAACACTGAAGCTTTCTTT

v_gene: TRBV11-1
abundance: .
d_gene: .
j_gene: TRBJ2-3
CDR3aa: CASSSLPFRWGESTDTQYF
CDR3nt: TGTGCCAGCAGCTCGCTCCCTTTCAGGTGGGGGGAAAGCACAGATACGCAGTATTTT

v_gene: TRBV6-1
abundance: .
d_gene: .
j_gene: TRBJ1-5
CDR3aa: CASSEEEGRFQPQHF
CDR3nt: TGTGCCAGCAGTGAAGAGGAAGGTCGGTTTCAGCCCCAGCATTTT

v_gene: TRBV18
abundance: .
d_gene: .
j_gene: TRBJ1-5
CDR3aa: CASSPKGDTTQHF
CDR3nt: TGTGCCAGCTCACCAAAAGGGGATACGACCCAGCATTTT

v_gene: TRBV18
abundance: .
d_gene: .
j_gene: TRBJ2-6
CDR3aa: CASSPLRSSGANVLTF
CDR3nt: TGTGCCAGCTCACCGTTACGGAGCTCTGGGGCCAACGTCCTGACTTTC

v_gene: TRBV6-1
abundance: .
d_gene: .
j_gene: TRBJ1-1
CDR3aa: CASSQIITAFF
CDR3nt: TGTGCCAGCAGCCAAATTATTACGGCTTTCTTT

v_gene: TRBV6-1
abundance: .
d_gene: .
j_gene: TRBJ2-2
CDR3aa: CASSALQGGGELFF
CDR3nt: TGTGCCAGCAGTGCGCTACAGGGCGGCGGGGAGCTGTTTTTT

v_gene: TRBV5-1
abundance: .
d_gene: TRBD2
j_gene: TRBJ2-7
CDR3aa: CASSLERGGRYEQYF
CDR3nt: TGCGCCAGCAGCTTGGAACGCGGGGGGAGGTACGAGCAGTACTTC

v_gene: TRBV7-9
abundance: .
d_gene: .
j_gene: TRBJ1-1
CDR3aa: CASSSMTVWGTEAFF
CDR3nt: TGTGCCAGCAGCTCCATGACAGTCTGGGGGACTGAAGCTTTCTTT

v_gene: TRBV25-1
abundance: .
d_gene: TRBD1
j_gene: TRBJ1-5
CDR3aa: CASSELGTDNQPQHF
CDR3nt: TGTGCCAGCAGTGAATTGGGGACAGACAATCAGCCCCAGCATTTT

v_gene: TRBV6-1
abundance: .
d_gene: .
j_gene: TRBJ2-7
CDR3aa: CASSEEAGGSYEQYF
CDR3nt: TGTGCCAGCAGTGAAGAGGCAGGTGGCTCCTACGAGCAGTACTTC

v_gene: TRBV5-1
abundance: .
d_gene: .
j_gene: TRBJ1-1
CDR3aa: CASSLEGLVNTEAFF
CDR3nt: TGCGCCAGCAGCTTGGAAGGACTCGTGAACACTGAAGCTTTCTTT

v_gene: TRBV2
abundance: .
d_gene: TRBD1
j_gene: TRBJ1-5
CDR3aa: CASRADRILWGPQHF
CDR3nt: TGTGCCAGCAGAGCGGACAGGATTCTCTGGGGGCCCCAGCATTTT

v_gene: TRBV29-1
abundance: .
d_gene: TRBD2
j_gene: TRBJ2-3
CDR3aa: CSVAGGFGADTQYF
CDR3nt: TGCAGCGTTGCGGGAGGGTTTGGAGCAGATACGCAGTATTTT

v_gene: TRBV30
abundance: .
d_gene: .
j_gene: TRBJ2-7
CDR3aa: CAWSSGLLSYEQYF
CDR3nt: TGTGCCTGGAGTTCGGGACTGCTCTCCTACGAGCAGTACTTC